This record looks at one T cell receptor (beta chain) sequence and its context. One entry per CDR3 protein, called by TCRdb with MiXCR from the RT-PCR reads. The sample shows under 800,000 distinct CDR3 sequences, about 15% of them seen only once. This record comes from a study of response to subunit inactivated influenza vaccine. Trimming at V came to 6 bases and at J to 1 base, leaving 6 bases not matched to a gene. The CDR3 consists of 15 residues. The source of this sequence is a man between 50 and 59 years old who received an inactivated influenza vaccine. Sequencing was performed on PBMCs from blood, taken 14 to 15 days before vaccination. This chain uses TRBV12-3 or TRBV12-4 with TRBJ2-1; 7 bases agree with TRBD2. The CDR3 here is CASSWEGTSYNEQFF. DNA of the CDR3: TGTGCCAGCAGCTGGGAGGGGACGTCCTACAATGAGCAGTTCTTC.